This TCR beta chain appears in the sequencing data of a study of blood T cell repertoires in COVID-19. Repertoires were generated with immunoSEQ multiplex PCR, while TCRdb's copy carries only in-frame clones and drops some. The table has fewer than 250,000 clones, about four fifths seen once; the top ten hold 6.5% to 9%. CDR1 LNHDA and CDR2 SQIVND come from the germline V gene (reference sequence). With 4 bases removed from V and 7 bases from J, the gap between germline ends came to 13 bases. The CDR3 loop spans 13 amino acids. The sample taken for sequencing was peripheral blood. The chain employs TRBV19 and TRBJ1-2; possible D gene TRBD1, 6 bases. The receptor was isolated from a woman in her forties or fifties with active or convalescent COVID-19. The CDR3 DNA follows: TGTGCCAGTAGTACGGGGGGGACAATTGGCTACACCTTC. Encoded protein: CASSTGGTIGYTF.